Listed below are T cell receptor beta chains from one sample, sequenced in a study of control samples from healthy donors and cancer patients. Sequenced by immunoSEQ multiplex PCR; TCRdb stores in-frame clones only, minus some. The repertoire holds 210,000 or so clones, about nine tenths seen once, with 1.5% to 2% in the top ten. The specimen sequenced was blood. Receptor source: a man aged 25 to 45 in good health. Each CDR3 is given with its conserved first and last residue. D genes are given only for firm matches. Not every row has a clone size; where given, it reads once, few, many or a size class.

d_call,clone_size,j_call,v_call,cdr3_aa,cdr3_nt
TRBD2,many,TRBJ2-2,TRBV27,CASSLGDYYTGELFF,TGTGCCAGCAGTTTAGGGGACTACTACACCGGGGAGCTGTTTTTT
TRBD2,.,TRBJ2-7,TRBV27,CASSWRASGSYEQYF,TGTGCCAGCAGTTGGAGGGCTAGCGGGTCCTACGAGCAGTACTTC
TRBD1,.,TRBJ1-6,TRBV7-9,CASSFAGTGVITLHF,TGTGCCAGCAGCTTCGCCGGGACAGGAGTTATCACCCTCCACTTT
.,few,TRBJ1-2,TRBV15,CATSRGGDSDGYTF,TGTGCCACCAGCAGAGGGGGAGACAGCGATGGCTACACCTTC
TRBD1,.,TRBJ2-7,TRBV6-2/TRBV6-3,CASSPTGAPEQYF,TGTGCCAGCAGTCCGACAGGGGCGCCGGAGCAGTACTTC
TRBD2,.,TRBJ2-3,TRBV30,CAWSELAGGQDTQYF,TGTGCCTGGAGCGAGCTAGCGGGGGGGCAAGATACGCAGTATTTT
TRBD1,.,TRBJ1-2,TRBV19,CASSPTGGAAGYTF,TGTGCCAGTAGTCCGACAGGGGGCGCCGCTGGCTACACCTTC
.,few,TRBJ1-1,TRBV15,CATSRDTTNTEAFF,TGTGCCACCAGCAGAGATACTACGAACACTGAAGCTTTCTTT
TRBD1,.,TRBJ1-4,TRBV27,CASSFYRGAEKLFF,TGTGCCAGCAGTTTTTACAGGGGGGCTGAAAAACTGTTTTTT
.,.,TRBJ1-5,TRBV6-1,CASSADGLALYSNQPQHF,TGTGCCAGCAGTGCCGACGGACTCGCCTTGTATAGCAATCAGCCCCAGCATTTT
.,.,TRBJ1-6,TRBV6-5,CASLTLQGRDSPLHF,TGTGCCAGCCTCACCCTACAGGGACGGGATTCACCCCTCCACTTT
TRBD1,.,TRBJ1-1,TRBV29-1,CSVRARTGSTEAFF,TGCAGCGTTAGAGCCCGGACAGGGAGTACTGAAGCTTTCTTT
.,.,TRBJ1-1,TRBV2,CASSEGLGNTEAFF,TGTGCCAGCAGTGAAGGGTTGGGGAACACTGAAGCTTTCTTT
.,.,TRBJ1-6,TRBV2,CASTAGSSYNSPLHF,TGTGCCAGCACTGCGGGTAGCTCCTATAATTCACCCCTCCACTTT
.,.,TRBJ2-6,TRBV7-9,CASSPQGALGSGANVLTF,TGTGCCAGCAGCCCACAGGGAGCCCTAGGATCTGGGGCCAACGTCCTGACTTTC
.,few,TRBJ1-6,TRBV19,CASSLPMGANSPLHF,TGTGCCAGTAGTCTCCCGATGGGGGCGAATTCACCCCTCCACTTT
.,.,TRBJ1-6,TRBV6-1,CASSEAGVSYNSPLHF,TGTGCCAGCAGTGAAGCGGGCGTCAGCTATAATTCACCCCTCCACTTT
.,.,TRBJ1-5,TRBV25-1,CASRQGANQPQHF,TGTGCCAGCAGACAGGGTGCCAATCAGCCCCAGCATTTT
.,.,TRBJ1-1,TRBV5-4,CAQGPSNTEAFF,TGTGCCCAGGGGCCTTCGAACACTGAAGCTTTCTTT
TRBD1,.,TRBJ1-6,TRBV19,CASSIVGTGDSPLHF,TGTGCCAGTAGTATAGTAGGGACAGGGGATTCACCCCTCCACTTT
.,.,TRBJ1-5,TRBV7-8,CASSFTGFGNQPQHF,TGTGCCAGCAGCTTTACAGGTTTCGGCAATCAGCCCCAGCATTTT
.,.,TRBJ1-2,TRBV5-4,CASSLVGNRYGYTF,TGTGCCAGCAGTCTTGTGGGGAACCGCTATGGCTACACCTTC
.,.,TRBJ2-7,TRBV19,CASRSGLGEQYF,TGTGCCAGTAGGTCGGGACTCGGGGAGCAGTACTTC
.,.,TRBJ1-2,TRBV5-1,CASSPAGDLNYGYTF,TGCGCCAGCAGCCCAGCAGGGGACCTTAACTATGGCTACACCTTC
.,.,TRBJ1-1,TRBV5-1,CASSLTGWGTEAFF,TGCGCCAGCAGCTTGACGGGTTGGGGCACTGAAGCTTTCTTT
.,.,TRBJ1-5,TRBV7-9,CASSREGLQPQHF,TGTGCCAGCAGCCGAGAGGGGCTTCAGCCCCAGCATTTT
TRBD1,once,TRBJ2-7,TRBV5-5,CASSRRTGLDEQYF,TGTGCCAGCAGCCGGAGGACAGGGTTAGACGAGCAGTACTTC
TRBD2,.,TRBJ2-7,TRBV15,CATSRAGTSEYEQYF,TGTGCCACCAGCAGAGCCGGGACTAGCGAATACGAGCAGTACTTC
.,.,TRBJ1-2,TRBV6-5,CASKVSGLYGYTF,TGTGCCAGCAAAGTATCGGGGTTGTATGGCTACACCTTC
.,.,TRBJ1-6,TRBV9,CASSVLSGHPYNSPLHF,TGTGCCAGCAGCGTACTCAGCGGGCACCCCTATAATTCACCCCTCCACTTT
.,.,TRBJ2-3,TRBV4-1,CASSQATTVTQYF,TGCGCCAGCAGCCAAGCCACTACAGTTACGCAGTATTTT
.,.,TRBJ1-1,TRBV14,CASSQFRASNTEAFF,TGTGCCAGCAGCCAGTTCAGGGCGAGTAACACTGAAGCTTTCTTT
TRBD2,.,TRBJ2-7,TRBV7-2,CASSLAPSGGYEQYF,TGTGCCAGCAGCCTTGCCCCTAGCGGGGGGTACGAGCAGTACTTC
.,.,TRBJ1-6,TRBV6-1,CASSEDVGRRVDSPLHF,TGTGCCAGCAGTGAAGATGTCGGACGGCGGGTAGATTCACCCCTCCACTTT
TRBD2,.,TRBJ2-1,TRBV3-1/TRBV3-2,CASSPGGGVHEQFF,TGTGCCAGCAGCCCGGGCGGGGGGGTACATGAGCAGTTCTTC
.,.,TRBJ2-7,TRBV6-5,CASSSQTIGSYEQYF,TGTGCCAGCAGTTCCCAGACCATAGGATCCTACGAGCAGTACTTC
.,.,TRBJ1-1,TRBV5-8,CASSLVAGANTEAFF,TGTGCCAGCAGCTTGGTGGCAGGGGCGAACACTGAAGCTTTCTTT
.,.,TRBJ1-4,TRBV12-2,CASRFTASTNEKLFF,TGTGCAAGTCGCTTTACAGCTTCAACTAATGAAAAACTGTTTTTT
.,.,TRBJ2-3,TRBV19,CASSFHRADTQYF,TGTGCCAGTAGTTTTCACAGGGCAGATACGCAGTATTTT
.,.,TRBJ2-1,TRBV3-1/TRBV3-2,CASSQELGAYNEQFF,TGTGCCAGCAGCCAAGAGCTGGGGGCATACAATGAGCAGTTCTTC
TRBD1,.,TRBJ1-4,TRBV6-5,CASSMTGSTNEKLFF,TGTGCCAGCAGTATGACAGGGTCAACTAATGAAAAACTGTTTTTT
.,.,TRBJ1-6,TRBV9,CASSVEGDGSSPLHF,TGTGCCAGCAGCGTAGAAGGGGACGGTAGTTCACCCCTCCACTTT